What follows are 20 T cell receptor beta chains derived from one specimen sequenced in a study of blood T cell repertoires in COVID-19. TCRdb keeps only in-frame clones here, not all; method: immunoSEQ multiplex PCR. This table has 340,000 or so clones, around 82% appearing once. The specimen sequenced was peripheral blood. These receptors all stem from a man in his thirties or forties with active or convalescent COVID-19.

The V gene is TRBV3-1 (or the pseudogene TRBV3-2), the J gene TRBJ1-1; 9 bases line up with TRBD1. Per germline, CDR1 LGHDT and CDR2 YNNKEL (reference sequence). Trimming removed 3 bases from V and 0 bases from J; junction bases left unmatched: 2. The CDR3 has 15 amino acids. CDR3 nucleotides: TGTGCCAGCAGCCAGGGGGACAGGGTGAACACTGAAGCTTTCTTT. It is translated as CASSQGDRVNTEAFF.

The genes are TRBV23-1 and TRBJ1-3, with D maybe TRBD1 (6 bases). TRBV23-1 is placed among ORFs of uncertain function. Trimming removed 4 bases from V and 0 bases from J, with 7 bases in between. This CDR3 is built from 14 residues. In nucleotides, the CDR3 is TGCGCCAGCAGTCTAGGGGGCTCTGGAAACACCATATATTTT. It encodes CASSLGGSGNTIYF.

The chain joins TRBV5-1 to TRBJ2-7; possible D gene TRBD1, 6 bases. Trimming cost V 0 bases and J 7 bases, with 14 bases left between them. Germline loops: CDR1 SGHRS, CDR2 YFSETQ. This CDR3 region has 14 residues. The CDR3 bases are TGCGCCAGCAGCTTGGACAGGGTATCGGAAGAGCAGTACTTC. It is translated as CASSLDRVSEEQYF.

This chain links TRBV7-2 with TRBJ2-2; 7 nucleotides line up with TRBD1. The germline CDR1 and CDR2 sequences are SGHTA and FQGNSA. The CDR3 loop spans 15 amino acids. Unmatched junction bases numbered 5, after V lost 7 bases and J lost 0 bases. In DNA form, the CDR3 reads TGTGCCAGCATCCCGGGACAGACGAACACCGGGGAGCTGTTTTTT. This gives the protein CASIPGQTNTGELFF.

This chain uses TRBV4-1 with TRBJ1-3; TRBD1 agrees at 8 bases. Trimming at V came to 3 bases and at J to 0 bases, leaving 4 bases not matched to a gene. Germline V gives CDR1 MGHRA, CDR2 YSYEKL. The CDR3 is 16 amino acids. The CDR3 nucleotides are TGCGCCAGCAGCCACCGGGACAGGACCTCTGGAAACACCATATATTTT. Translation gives CASSHRDRTSGNTIYF.

The CDR3 DNA sequence: TGTGCCAGCAGCGTAGGGGAGGCAGGCGCGGGTGGCTACACCTTC. Translation: CASSVGEAGAGGYTF. J is TRBJ1-2 and V is TRBV9; D uncertain. The CDR3 covers 15 residues. Germline V gives CDR1 SGDLS, CDR2 YYNGEE. The ends were cut back, 0 bases at V and 7 bases at J, with 16 bases in the middle.

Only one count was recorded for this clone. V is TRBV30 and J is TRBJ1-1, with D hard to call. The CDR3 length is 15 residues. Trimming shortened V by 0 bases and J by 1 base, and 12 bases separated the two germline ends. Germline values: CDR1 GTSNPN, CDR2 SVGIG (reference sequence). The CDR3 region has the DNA TGTGCCTGGAGTGTACACAACCCGGGGAACACTGAAGCTTTCTTT. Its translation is CAWSVHNPGNTEAFF. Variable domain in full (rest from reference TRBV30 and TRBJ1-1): SQTIHQWPATLVQPVGSPLSLECTVEGTSNPNLYWYRQAAGRGLQLLFYSVGIGQISSEVPQNLSASRPQDRQFILSSKKLLLSDSGFYLCAWSVHNPGNTEAFFGQGTRLTVV.

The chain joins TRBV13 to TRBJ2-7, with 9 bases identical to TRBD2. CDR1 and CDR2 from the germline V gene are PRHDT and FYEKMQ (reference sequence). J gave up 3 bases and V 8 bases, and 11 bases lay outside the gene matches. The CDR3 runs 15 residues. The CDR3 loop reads CASGRQAGGLYEQYF. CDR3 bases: TGTGCCAGCGGCAGGCAGGCGGGGGGGCTCTACGAGCAGTACTTC.

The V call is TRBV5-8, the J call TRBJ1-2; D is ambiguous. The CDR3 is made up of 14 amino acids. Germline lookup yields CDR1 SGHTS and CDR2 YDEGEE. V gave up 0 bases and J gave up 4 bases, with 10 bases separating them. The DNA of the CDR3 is TGTGCCAGCAGCTTGGCTTCCGCTACCTATGGCTACACCTTC. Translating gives CASSLASATYGYTF. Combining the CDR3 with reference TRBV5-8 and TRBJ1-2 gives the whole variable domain EAGVTQSPTHLIKTRGQQATLRCSPISGHTSVYWYQQALGLGLQFLLWYDEGEERNRGNFPPRFSGRQFPNYSSELNVNALELEDSALYLCASSLASATYGYTFGSGTRLTVV.

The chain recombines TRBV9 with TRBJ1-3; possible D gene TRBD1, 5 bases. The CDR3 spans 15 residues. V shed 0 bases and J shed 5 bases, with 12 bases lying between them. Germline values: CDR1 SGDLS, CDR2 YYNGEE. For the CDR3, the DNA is TGTGCCAGCAGCGTAGAGGAACAGGAAAGAAACACCATATATTTT. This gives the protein CASSVEEQERNTIYF.

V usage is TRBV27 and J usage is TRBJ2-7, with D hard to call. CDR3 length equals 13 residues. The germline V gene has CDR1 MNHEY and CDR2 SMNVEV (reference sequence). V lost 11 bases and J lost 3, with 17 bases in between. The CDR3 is CACAKDQFYEQYF. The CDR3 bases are TGTGCCTGCGCGAAAGATCAATTCTACGAGCAGTACTTC.

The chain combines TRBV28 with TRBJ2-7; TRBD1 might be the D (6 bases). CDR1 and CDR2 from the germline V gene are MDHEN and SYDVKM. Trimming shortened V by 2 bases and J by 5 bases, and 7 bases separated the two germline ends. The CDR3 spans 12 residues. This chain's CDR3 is CASSLNRDEQYF. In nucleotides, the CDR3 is TGTGCCAGCAGTTTAAACAGGGACGAGCAGTACTTC.

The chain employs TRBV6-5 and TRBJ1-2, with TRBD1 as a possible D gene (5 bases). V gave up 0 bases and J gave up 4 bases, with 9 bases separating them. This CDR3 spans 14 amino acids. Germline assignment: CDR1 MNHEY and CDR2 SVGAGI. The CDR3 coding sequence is TGTGCCAGCAGTTACTCGACGGGGGGCTATGGCTACACCTTC. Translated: CASSYSTGGYGYTF.

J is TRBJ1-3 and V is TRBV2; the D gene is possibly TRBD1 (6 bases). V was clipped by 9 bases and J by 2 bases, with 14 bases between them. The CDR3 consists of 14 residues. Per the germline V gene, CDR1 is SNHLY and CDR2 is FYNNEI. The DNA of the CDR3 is TGTGCCAGTGCCGGGACAACGACTGGAAACACCATATATTTT. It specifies CASAGTTTGNTIYF. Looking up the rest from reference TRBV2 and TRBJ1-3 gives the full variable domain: EPEVTQTPSHQVTQMGQEVILRCVPISNHLYFYWYRQILGQKVEFLVSFYNNEISEKSEIFDDQFSVERPDGSNFTLKIRSTKLEDSAMYFCASAGTTTGNTIYFGEGSWLTVV.

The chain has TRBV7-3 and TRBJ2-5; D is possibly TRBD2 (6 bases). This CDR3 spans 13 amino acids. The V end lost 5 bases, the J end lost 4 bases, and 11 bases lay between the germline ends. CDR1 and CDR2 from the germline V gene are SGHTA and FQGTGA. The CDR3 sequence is CASSPGVGETQYF. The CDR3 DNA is TGTGCCAGCAGCCCGGGGGTGGGAGAGACCCAGTACTTC.

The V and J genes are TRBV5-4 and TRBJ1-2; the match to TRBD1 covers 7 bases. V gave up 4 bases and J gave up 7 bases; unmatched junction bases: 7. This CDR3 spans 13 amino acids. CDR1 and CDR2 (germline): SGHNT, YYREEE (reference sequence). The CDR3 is CASSPGTEGGYTF. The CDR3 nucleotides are TGTGCCAGCAGCCCAGGGACAGAAGGTGGCTACACCTTC. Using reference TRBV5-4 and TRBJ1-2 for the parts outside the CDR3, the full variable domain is ETGVTQSPTHLIKTRGQQVTLRCSSQSGHNTVSWYQQALGQGPQFIFQYYREEENGRGNFPPRFSGLQFPNYSSELNVNALELDDSALYLCASSPGTEGGYTFGSGTRLTVV.

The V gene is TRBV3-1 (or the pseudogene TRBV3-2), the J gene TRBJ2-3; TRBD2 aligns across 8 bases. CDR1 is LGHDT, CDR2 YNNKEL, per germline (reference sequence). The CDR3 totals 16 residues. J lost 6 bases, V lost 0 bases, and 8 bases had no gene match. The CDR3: CASSQEVVAGMDTQYF. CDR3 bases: TGTGCCAGCAGCCAAGAGGTAGTAGCGGGAATGGATACGCAGTATTTT.

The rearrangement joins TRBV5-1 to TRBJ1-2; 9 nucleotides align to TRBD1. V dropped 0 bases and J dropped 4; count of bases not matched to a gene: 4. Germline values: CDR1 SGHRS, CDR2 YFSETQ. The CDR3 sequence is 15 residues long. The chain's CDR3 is CASSLGTGVGYGYTF. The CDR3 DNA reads TGCGCCAGCAGCTTGGGGACAGGGGTCGGCTATGGCTACACCTTC.

The CDR3 loop is CASSLDRGNSPLHF. The CDR3 coding sequence is TGTGCCAGCAGCTTAGACAGGGGCAATTCACCCCTCCACTTT. This chain connects TRBV7-3 to TRBJ1-6, with TRBD1 identical over 8 bases. The CDR3 spans 14 residues. V trimming: 2 bases; J trimming: 7 bases; junction bases outside the gene matches: 1. Germline loops: CDR1 SGHTA, CDR2 FQGTGA.

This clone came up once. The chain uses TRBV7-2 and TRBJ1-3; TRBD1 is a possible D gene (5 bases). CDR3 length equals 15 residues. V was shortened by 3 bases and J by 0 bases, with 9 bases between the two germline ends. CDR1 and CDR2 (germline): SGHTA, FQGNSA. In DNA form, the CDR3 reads TGTGCCAGCAGCTTTGGGGCGAACTCTGGAAACACCATATATTTT. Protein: CASSFGANSGNTIYF. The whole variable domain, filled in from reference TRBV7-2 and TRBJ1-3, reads GAGVSQSPSNKVTEKGKDVELRCDPISGHTALYWYRQSLGQGLEFLIYFQGNSAPDKSGLPSDRFSAERTGGSVSTLTIQRTQQEDSAVYLCASSFGANSGNTIYFGEGSWLTVV.